This TCR beta chain was recovered during a study of PD-1 blockade in classical Hodgkin lymphoma. Study in general: It was nivolumab at 3 mg/kg, given intravenously every 2 weeks, that patients received.

Measured with immunoSEQ multiplex PCR; TCRdb has only the in-frame clones, and not every one. The table lists about 110,000 clones, nearly 90% of them singletons. Study-level points and caveats: Complete responders possessed baseline diversity comparable to newly diagnosed patients. CD4+ TCR diversity, unlike CD8+, climbed significantly by C4D1. The study reported lower baseline TCR diversity in newly diagnosed patients than in healthy donors.

Relapses following autologous stem cell transplantation were seen in all patients, with brentuximab vedotin exposure varying. Concerning this clone: Its antigen remains unidentified.

Germline V gene sequence: CDR1 SGHTA, CDR2 FQGNSA. Trimming cost V 5 bases and J 4 bases, with 14 bases left between them. The CDR3 runs 14 residues. V gene TRBV7-2 combines with J gene TRBJ1-1, with D uncertain. This TCR came from a human donor with classical Hodgkin lymphoma. Sequencing used peripheral blood mononuclear cells (PBMCs), obtained before the second cycle of nivolumab. CDR3 protein: CASSPRHGVTEAFF. DNA of the CDR3: TGTGCCAGCAGCCCCCGACACGGGGTCACTGAAGCTTTCTTT.